This T cell receptor (beta chain) emerged from a study of blood T cell repertoires in COVID-19. Study background: COVID-19 samples collected from the United States, Italy and Spain covered acute and convalescent phases. From T cells, B-cell-depleted T cells, or PBMCs came the material, which was cDNA or gDNA.

Methods used by the authors: Nucleated cell number was recorded as an estimate derived from reference gene primer amplification. Data came from immunoSEQ multiplex PCR; TCRdb stores just in-frame clones and leaves some out. D and trimming were read from the DNA, whereas the V and J calls and clone size are those reported in that table. The sample has approximately 220,000 clones; 85% to 90% are singletons. The CDR3 is 18 amino acids. The V and J ends lost 4 bases and 3 bases, in that order; junction bases with no gene match: 14. In germline, CDR1 is LNHDA, CDR2 SQIVND (reference sequence). This TCR was recovered from a man between 45 and 60 years old with acute or convalescent COVID-19. This chain connects TRBV19 to TRBJ2-2, with 7 bases matching TRBD2. Input material: peripheral blood. Written as DNA, the CDR3 is TGTGCCAGTAGTACCCTCGGAGGGAGGGGTGGGCACACCGGGGAGCTGTTTTTT. Its protein product is CASSTLGGRGGHTGELFF.